This T cell receptor (beta chain) was observed in a study of T cell repertoires in aging, cancer and after chemotherapy. For the study at large: Pre- and post-chemotherapy samples were paired from glioblastoma patients treated with temozolomide-based therapy.

TRB rearrangements spanning V, D and J were amplified using mixed TRB-A/B primers. TCRdb used MiXCR to reprocess the multiplex PCR reads, holding one entry per CDR3 protein. The sample holds a few thousand distinct CDR3 sequences, under 30% seen once. There are a few counts of this clonotype. Peripheral blood genomic DNA, not sorted cells or RNA, was the template. CDR3 length: 15 residues. Trimming left V 10 bases short and J 0 bases short, with 15 bases between. Germline assignment: CDR1 MNHEY and CDR2 SMNVEV (reference sequence). This clonotype originated in a human donor with a solid tumor. The chain is built from TRBV27 and TRBJ2-2; maybe TRBD2 (6 bases). Sequencing used blood. CDR3 DNA sequence: TGTGCCACCTCGACCGGGACTGCGAACACCGGGGAGCTGTTTTTT. Its protein is CATSTGTANTGELFF.